This T cell receptor beta chain was captured in a study of cytomegalovirus exposure and HLA in healthy donors. Researchers ran the PCR with 60 Vbeta and 13 Jbeta primers. The repertoire was sequenced with immunoSEQ multiplex PCR; TCRdb's copy has only in-frame clones and lacks some. Among some 87,000 clones listed, more than 60% were seen once. The CDR3 is 13 amino acids. Germline loops: CDR1 SGHAT, CDR2 FQNNGV. This clone has only a few counts. A junction boundary mismatches the germline segment, possibly from a read error. Material for sequencing was PBMCs. This sequence originates from a man aged 45-65 years in good health and CMV-seropositive. The V gene is TRBV11-2, the J gene TRBJ1-5; D remains unclear. The CDR3 DNA follows: TGTGCCAGCAGCCTTTATAGCAATCAGCCCCAGAATTTT. This translates into CASSLYSNQPQNF.